A selection of T cell receptor beta chains follows, all from one sample in a study of tumor-infiltrating lymphocytes in primary liver carcinoma. TCRdb itself ran the multiplex PCR reads through MiXCR, one entry per CDR3 protein. The repertoire holds almost 200,000 distinct CDR3 sequences, around three fifths seen once, with about 7.1% in the top ten. Material for sequencing was peripheral blood. The receptors originated from a woman in her fifties or sixties with primary liver carcinoma and hepatitis B virus infection. The CDR3 runs from the conserved cysteine through the conserved F or W. Each record gives: clone size, J gene, D gene, CDR3 length, V gene, CDR3 protein, CDR3 DNA. The D gene is left open where the match is weak. Clone size is given for some rows only: seen once, a few or many times, or a class if the clone is expanded.

- TRBJ2-7 TRBD1 14 TRBV11-2 CAGRDRDSFYEQYF TGTGCCGGCCGTGACAGGGATTCATTCTACGAGCAGTACTTC
few TRBJ1-2 - 15 TRBV5-5 CASSSAREDFYGYTF TGTGCCAGCAGTTCCGCCAGGGAAGATTTCTATGGCTACACCTTC
many TRBJ2-1 TRBD1 16 TRBV11-3 CASSLEGQGGYNEQFF TGTGCCAGCAGCTTAGAGGGACAGGGTGGCTACAATGAGCAGTTCTTC
- TRBJ2-1 - 14 TRBV30 CAWSLTGLYNEQFF TGTGCCTGGAGTCTAACAGGGTTATACAATGAGCAGTTCTTC
- TRBJ1-1 TRBD1 15 TRBV6-5 CASSYGTGAVTEAFF TGTGCCAGCAGCTACGGGACAGGGGCGGTCACTGAAGCTTTCTTT
- TRBJ1-1 - 13 TRBV6-1 CASNEVVPGSAFF TGTGCCAGCAATGAAGTTGTACCGGGTTCAGCTTTCTTT
many TRBJ2-7 TRBD2 18 TRBV6-2/TRBV6-3 CASSSTVLIGGSQYEQYF TGTGCCAGCAGTTCCACCGTTTTGATTGGCGGGAGTCAGTACGAGCAGTACTTC
- TRBJ2-5 - 15 TRBV5-4 CGSSFGTGGQETQYF TGTGGCAGCAGCTTCGGGACTGGCGGGCAAGAGACCCAGTACTTC
many TRBJ2-2 - 14 TRBV6-5 CASSYSKGRGELFF TGTGCCAGCAGTTACTCAAAGGGACGAGGGGAGCTGTTTTTT
many TRBJ2-3 - 16 TRBV6-5 CASSSRGRSRTDTQYF TGTGCCAGCAGTTCCCGAGGGCGGTCACGCACAGATACGCAGTATTTT
- TRBJ2-3 - 14 TRBV11-2 CASNLVVGTDTQYF TGTGCCAGCAACTTAGTTGTGGGCACAGATACGCAGTATTTT
- TRBJ2-2 TRBD2 15 TRBV29-1 CSVEASGRPGGKLFF TGCAGCGTCGAGGCTAGCGGGAGGCCCGGAGGGAAGCTGTTTTTT
- TRBJ2-3 TRBD2 16 TRBV12-3/TRBV12-4 CASRFVSGRALDTQYF TGTGCCAGCAGATTTGTTAGCGGGAGGGCCCTAGATACGCAGTATTTT
few TRBJ2-7 - 14 TRBV6-5 CASSQNSYGGEQYF TGTGCCAGCAGCCAAAACTCGTACGGGGGTGAGCAGTACTTC
- TRBJ2-7 - 15 TRBV4-1 CAGSQDSSSVYERYF TGCGCCGGCAGCCAAGATTCGTCCTCCGTTTACGAGCGGTACTTC
many TRBJ2-3 - 14 TRBV5-8 CASSFGQSTDTQYF TGTGCCAGCAGCTTTGGCCAGAGCACAGATACGCAGTATTTT
- TRBJ2-5 - 14 TRBV12-5 CASGLGSEQETQYF TGTGCTAGTGGTTTGGGGTCGGAACAAGAGACCCAGTACTTC
once TRBJ2-5 - 14 TRBV7-9 CASSLSQTKKTQYF TGTGCCAGCAGCCTGTCCCAAACTAAAAAGACCCAGTACTTC
- TRBJ2-5 - 13 TRBV29-1 CSVRTSLQGIQYF TGCAGCGTCCGGACATCTCTCCAAGGGATCCAGTACTTC
few TRBJ2-7 - 15 TRBV5-1 CASSLGPGGPYEQYF TGCGCCAGCAGCTTGGGCCCAGGAGGTCCCTACGAGCAGTACTTC
- TRBJ2-1 - 15 TRBV11-2 CASSLGSVADNEHFF TGTGCCAGCAGCTTAGGTAGTGTGGCGGACAATGAGCACTTCTTC
few TRBJ2-1 - 14 TRBV25-1 CASSEPGTYNEQFF TGTGCCAGCAGTGAACCCGGGACATACAATGAGCAGTTCTTC
- TRBJ1-2 - 16 TRBV5-6 CASRGGRERSNYGYTF TGTGCCAGCAGGGGGGGCAGGGAGAGATCTAACTATGGCTACACCTTC
- TRBJ2-2 TRBD1 16 TRBV9 CASSVRTGAITGELFF TGTGCCAGCAGCGTACGTACAGGGGCCATTACCGGGGAGCTGTTTTTT
- TRBJ2-3 TRBD2 16 TRBV11-2 CTSSIPTSGLVGTQYF TGTACCAGTAGCATCCCCACTAGCGGCCTGGTAGGGACGCAGTATTTT
- TRBJ2-3 - 16 TRBV5-1 CASSLVLAASTDTQYF TGCGCCAGCAGCTTGGTCTTAGCGGCTAGCACAGATACGCAGTATTTT
once TRBJ1-6 - 14 TRBV27 CASRVTGGVAPLHF TGTGCCAGCAGGGTGACTGGTGGGGTAGCACCCCTCCACTTT
- TRBJ2-3 - 14 TRBV11-2 CASSWSLNTDTQYF TGTGCCAGCAGTTGGAGCTTGAACACAGATACGCAGTATTTT
- TRBJ1-4 TRBD1 15 TRBV13 CTSSTGGQGHEKLFF TGTACCAGCAGCACAGGGGGACAGGGGCATGAAAAACTGTTTTTT
many TRBJ1-1 - 13 TRBV29-1 CSGSAGSGTEAFF TGCAGCGGGTCTGCAGGGTCGGGCACTGAAGCTTTCTTT
many TRBJ2-3 - 18 TRBV4-1 CASSLAPSLRAGVDTQYF TGCGCCAGCAGCCTCGCCCCCAGCCTGCGGGCCGGTGTGGATACGCAGTATTTT
many TRBJ1-5 - 14 TRBV5-5 CASSPQTESVPQHF TGTGCCAGCAGCCCCCAGACAGAAAGTGTGCCCCAGCATTTT
- TRBJ2-1 TRBD1 17 TRBV6-5 CASRLLSCTGGYNEQFF TGTGCCAGCAGACTACTCTCATGTACAGGGGGCTACAATGAGCAGTTCTTC
many TRBJ2-7 TRBD1 13 TRBV5-6 CASSLDRAYEQYF TGTGCCAGCAGCTTAGACAGGGCCTACGAGCAGTACTTC
- TRBJ2-3 TRBD2 13 TRBV7-7 CASAGGRTDTQYF TGTGCTAGCGCGGGAGGACGCACAGATACGCAGTATTTT
- TRBJ2-3 - 15 TRBV24-1 CVTSDSLTSSDTQYF TGTGTCACCAGTGATTCCCTTACTAGCTCGGATACGCAGTATTTT
few TRBJ2-3 - 12 TRBV29-1 CSVAPSTDTQYF TGCAGCGTTGCCCCTTCCACAGATACGCAGTATTTT
few TRBJ2-7 TRBD1 15 TRBV5-6 CASSRATGQGSEQYF TGTGCCAGCAGCCGGGCTACGGGACAGGGTAGCGAGCAGTACTTC
many TRBJ2-3 TRBD2 19 TRBV5-4 CASSLAGTSGSRLSDTQYF TGTGCCAGCAGCTTGGCGGGGACTAGCGGGAGTCGGCTCAGCGATACGCAGTATTTT
once TRBJ2-4 TRBD2 17 TRBV11-1 CASSSHGTSGTKNIQYF TGTGCCAGCAGCTCTCACGGGACTAGCGGGACCAAAAACATTCAGTACTTC
- TRBJ2-7 - 13 TRBV4-2 CAIVTTVLHEQYF TGTGCCATCGTGACAACGGTTCTACACGAGCAGTACTTC
many TRBJ1-5 TRBD1 14 TRBV6-5 CASSRGQSNQPQHF TGTGCCAGCAGTCGGGGACAGAGCAATCAGCCCCAGCATTTT
- TRBJ2-7 - 16 TRBV28 CASTSGNAVFSYEQYF TGTGCCAGCACCTCAGGGAACGCAGTTTTCTCCTACGAGCAGTACTTC
few TRBJ1-1 TRBD1 12 TRBV7-9 CASSMTGTEAFF TGTGCCAGCAGCATGACAGGGACTGAAGCTTTCTTT
many TRBJ2-7 - 11 TRBV4-2 CASSQAGEQYF TGTGCCAGCAGCCAAGCGGGCGAGCAGTACTTC
- TRBJ1-4 TRBD1 17 TRBV6-5 CVSSRQRREGADEKLFF TGTGTCAGCAGCCGGCAGCGTCGGGAGGGGGCGGATGAAAAACTGTTTTTT
many TRBJ2-3 TRBD2 17 TRBV7-8 CASSLGTSGPSTDTQYF TGTGCCAGCAGCTTAGGGACTAGCGGGCCGAGCACAGATACGCAGTATTTT
- TRBJ1-6 - 15 TRBV6-5 CDSSYPGSVGSPLHF TGTGACAGCAGTTACCCTGGGAGTGTTGGATCACCCCTCCACTTT
- TRBJ1-1 - 12 TRBV28 CAGKERRTEAFF TGTGCCGGCAAAGAAAGGCGGACTGAAGCTTTCTTT
- TRBJ2-1 - 12 TRBV13 CASSRSYSEQFF TGTGCCAGCAGCCGTTCCTACAGTGAGCAGTTCTTC
- TRBJ2-3 TRBD2 14 TRBV11-2 CANSLECSGRSQYF TGTGCCAACAGCTTAGAGTGTAGCGGGAGGTCGCAGTATTTT
once TRBJ1-2 - 13 TRBV4-2 CASRFRENYGYTF TGCGCCAGCAGGTTTCGGGAAAACTATGGCTACACCTTC
- TRBJ2-4 TRBD2 13 TRBV9 CASAGGAKNIQYF TGTGCCAGCGCGGGAGGAGCCAAAAACATTCAGTACTTC
- TRBJ1-4 - 16 TRBV6-5 CAGSYSIRRGREKLFF TGTGCCGGCAGTTACTCGATCCGTAGGGGAAGGGAAAAACTGTTTTTT
once TRBJ2-3 - 18 TRBV13 CAGYPGDRFRVSTDTQYF TGTGCCGGCTACCCTGGAGACAGGTTTCGGGTGTCCACAGATACGCAGTATTTT
- TRBJ2-1 - 13 TRBV24-1 CATSDRGRREQFF TGTGCCACCAGTGATCGGGGGAGGAGGGAGCAGTTCTTC
few TRBJ2-3 TRBD1 14 TRBV6-4 CASSEGQGADTQYF TGTGCCAGCAGTGAGGGACAGGGGGCAGATACGCAGTATTTT
many TRBJ2-4 TRBD1 17 TRBV6-2/TRBV6-3 CASSPTGQGKAKNIQYF TGTGCCAGCAGTCCCACAGGACAGGGCAAAGCCAAAAACATTCAGTACTTC
- TRBJ2-2 - 17 TRBV24-1 CATSSPKTSTETGDLFF TGTGCCACCAGTTCTCCCAAGACTTCTACAGAGACCGGGGATCTGTTTTTT